This TCR beta chain is from a study of beta chain features in type 1 diabetes. Study observations and caveats: TCRB CDR3s were moderately but significantly shorter in Type 1 diabetes patients in all four CD4+ subsets.

This CDR3 spans 15 amino acids. V was trimmed by 3 bases and J by 2 bases, leaving 14 bases between them. Germline loops: CDR1 LNHDA, CDR2 SQIVND (reference sequence). Sorted populations all exceeded 95% purity. This clone was detected a few times. What it recognizes is unknown. Sequencing targeted expressed TCRB transcripts, as all isolated RNA had been reverse transcribed. Repertoires were generated with immunoSEQ multiplex PCR, while TCRdb's copy carries only in-frame clones and drops some. This repertoire shows approximately 150,000 clones, roughly a tenth found once; its top ten account for 1.3%. This TCR derives from a man between 18 and 35 years old in good health. The V call is TRBV19, the J call TRBJ2-7; D gene unclear. Sequenced input: naive CD4+ T cells from blood. CDR3 in DNA: TGTGCCAGTAGTATCCAAGTTGGGCAGACCTACGAGCAGTACTTC. Residues: CASSIQVGQTYEQYF.